What follows is one T cell receptor (beta chain) and its context. Source study methods: Researchers report that nucleated cell counts were estimated from reference gene primer amplification. Repertoires were generated with immunoSEQ multiplex PCR, while TCRdb's copy carries only in-frame clones and drops some. V and J calls and clone size follow that table, whereas D and trimming were derived from the DNA. The table includes about 250,000 clones, roughly 84% detected once. This entry belongs to a study of blood T cell repertoires in COVID-19. Study background: Acute and convalescent COVID-19 specimens originated in the United States, Italy and Spain.

The V gene's germline CDR1 is MRHNA and CDR2 SNTAGT. CDR3 size: 18 residues. V was clipped by 0 bases and J by 2 bases; unmatched bases: 8. This clonotype was sampled from a woman aged 40 to 55 with active or convalescent COVID-19. This sequence joins TRBV6-4 and TRBJ2-2; 8 nucleotides agree with TRBD2. Sequenced sample: peripheral blood. The CDR3 nucleotides read TGTGCCAGCAGTGACTCGATGCCGGGGGGGGCCAACACCGGGGAGCTGTTTTTT. As protein: CASSDSMPGGANTGELFF.